The 8 T cell receptor beta chains in this list originate from one sample, sequenced in a study of vaccination effects on CD4 cells after COVID-19. For these receptors, no antigen is known. The table came from immunoSEQ multiplex PCR; TCRdb's copy has only in-frame clones and leaves some out. Here the sample spans approximately 54,000 clones, roughly 80% being singletons. Under the ViraFEST assay, PBMC were stimulated with viral peptide pools so that antigen-specific CD4+ T cells expanded. Sequencing was performed afterwards. After around 10 days in culture, the CD4+ T cells were isolated. The source material was CD4+ T cells from PBMCs cultured with HCoV-229E spike peptides, sampled before COVID-19 vaccination. Every receptor here comes from a human donor who received a COVID-19 vaccine.

The chain carries TRBV6-5 and TRBJ1-4; a possible D gene is TRBD1 (5 bases). The CDR3 covers 16 residues. Trimming cost V 0 bases and J 8 bases, with 16 bases left between them. Germline CDR1 MNHEY, CDR2 SVGAGI. In DNA form, the CDR3 reads TGTGCCAGCAGTTACTCGAGGGGCAGAGGAAGGGAAAAACTGTTTTTT. Protein product: CASSYSRGRGREKLFF.

There are a few counts of this clone. The gene calls are TRBV4-2 and TRBJ2-3; TRBD2 agrees at 13 bases. The length of the CDR3 is 18 residues. The germline CDR1 and CDR2 sequences are LGHNA and YNFKEQ. V lost 0 bases to trimming and J lost 2 bases; unmatched junction nucleotides: 5. Written as DNA, the CDR3 is TGTGCCAGCAGCCAAGAGCGGACTAGCGGGGGTCCCACAGATACGCAGTATTTT. This codes for CASSQERTSGGPTDTQYF.

The chain has TRBV19 and TRBJ1-2; D is unresolved. The V and J ends lost 0 bases and 2 bases respectively, with 4 bases between them. CDR3 length: 13 amino acids. Germline lookup yields CDR1 LNHDA and CDR2 SQIVND (reference sequence). CDR3 sequence: CASSIDSNYGYTF. The CDR3 nucleotides read TGTGCCAGTAGTATAGATTCCAACTATGGCTACACCTTC.

V and J are TRBV6-1 and TRBJ1-1; TRBD1 is a possible D gene (6 bases). The CDR3 contains 13 residues. V was trimmed by 2 bases and J by 4 bases, leaving 8 bases between them. The germline gives CDR1 MNHNS, CDR2 SASEGT. Here the CDR3 DNA reads TGTGCCAGCAGTGAACAGGGGACCACTGAAGCTTTCTTT. Encoded protein: CASSEQGTTEAFF.

The chain couples TRBV7-2 to TRBJ1-1; TRBD1 agrees at 7 bases. The CDR3 covers 14 residues. Trimming removed 6 bases from V and 2 bases from J; junction bases left unmatched: 6. Germline loops: CDR1 SGHTA, CDR2 FQGNSA. The CDR3 sequence is CASRRTGTNTEAFF. CDR3 DNA sequence: TGTGCCAGCAGGAGGACAGGAACTAACACTGAAGCTTTCTTT.

This rearrangement joins TRBV29-1 to TRBJ2-1; D gene unclear. Germline V gene lookup returns CDR1 SQVTM and CDR2 ANQGSEA. This CDR3 contains 12 residues. V lost 3 bases to trimming and J lost 8 bases, with 11 bases between them. CDR3: CSVDLGLDEQFF. CDR3 DNA: TGCAGCGTTGATCTAGGTCTGGATGAGCAGTTCTTC.

The chain recombines TRBV7-3 with TRBJ2-1; 7 nucleotides align to TRBD2. The germline gives CDR1 SGHTA, CDR2 FQGTGA. Trimming at V came to 6 bases and at J to 0 bases, leaving 11 bases not matched to a gene. CDR3 length: 17 residues. The CDR3 DNA is TGTGCCAGCAGTTCGGGGGGACTACTTAGCTCCTACAATGAGCAGTTCTTC. Its protein product is CASSSGGLLSSYNEQFF.

The V call is TRBV3-1 (or the pseudogene TRBV3-2), the J call TRBJ1-3, with 10 nucleotides matching TRBD1. There are 18 residues in the CDR3. Germline V gene lookup returns CDR1 LGHDT and CDR2 YNNKEL (reference sequence). V was clipped by 1 base and J by 3 bases; unmatched bases: 9. The CDR3 sequence is CASSQGQGALVFGNTIYF. The CDR3 DNA sequence: TGTGCCAGCAGCCAAGGACAGGGGGCGCTGGTATTTGGAAACACCATATATTTT.